This T cell receptor (beta chain) was observed in a study of shared clonotypes between healthy human individuals. Naive CD8 cells were CD45RO-negative, positively selected for CCR7, excluding terminally differentiated effector memory CD45RA+ cells. Some clones are missing from TCRdb's copy, which holds only in-frame ones; the method was immunoSEQ multiplex PCR. The sample shows just over 2,000,000 clones, roughly 94% of them seen only once. The sequence derives from a man younger than 30 in good health. Source material: naive CD8+ T cells sorted from blood.

CDR3 nucleotide sequence: TGTGCCAGCAGCCTAGTTGGAGTAGCGGAGGAGACCCAGTACTTC. This translates into CASSLVGVAEETQYF. The chain combines TRBV7-9 with TRBJ2-5; D might be TRBD2 (6 bases). This CDR3 contains 15 residues. V lost 5 bases and J lost 5, with 18 bases in between. Germline loops: CDR1 SEHNR, CDR2 FQNEAQ (reference sequence).